A selection of T cell receptor beta chains follows, all from one sample in a study of T cells after posttransplantation cyclophosphamide. Assay: immunoSEQ multiplex PCR; the TCRdb copy retains only in-frame clones and omits some. This set yields tens of thousands of clones and no singletons; the top ten hold roughly 2%. Input material: PBMCs. Every receptor here comes from a middle-aged man in good health, CMV-negative, and a related stem cell transplant donor. The CDR3 runs from the conserved cysteine through the conserved F or W. Each record gives: CDR3 length, V gene, clone size, J gene, D gene, CDR3 DNA, CDR3 protein. The D gene is left open where the match is weak. Rows give clone size only sometimes, using once, few, many, or a class for an expanded clone.

CDR3 length: 18
V gene: TRBV19
clone size: many
J gene: TRBJ2-7
D gene: TRBD2
CDR3 DNA: TGTGCCAGTAGTATATCCCCGGGACTAGCGGGAACTTCCTACGAGCAGTACTTC
CDR3 protein: CASSISPGLAGTSYEQYF

CDR3 length: 12
V gene: TRBV29-1
clone size: many
J gene: TRBJ1-4
D gene: -
CDR3 DNA: TGCAGCGTTGATTACGGGAGGGGGAAACTGTTTTTT
CDR3 protein: CSVDYGRGKLFF

CDR3 length: 15
V gene: TRBV5-4
clone size: many
J gene: TRBJ2-5
D gene: -
CDR3 DNA: TGTGCCAGCAGCTTGGATGTGACAACCGTAGAGACCCAGTACTTC
CDR3 protein: CASSLDVTTVETQYF

CDR3 length: 15
V gene: TRBV7-2
clone size: many
J gene: TRBJ2-7
D gene: TRBD2
CDR3 DNA: TGTGCCAGCAGCTCCGCGGGAGTGGCCTCCTACGAGCAGTACTTC
CDR3 protein: CASSSAGVASYEQYF

CDR3 length: 12
V gene: TRBV11-2
clone size: many
J gene: TRBJ1-1
D gene: -
CDR3 DNA: TGTGCCAGCAGCCCCGGGTCCCCTGAAGCTTTCTTT
CDR3 protein: CASSPGSPEAFF

CDR3 length: 14
V gene: TRBV30
clone size: many
J gene: TRBJ2-4
D gene: -
CDR3 DNA: TGTGCCCACGGGCTAGGGGGGGCCCAAAGCATTCAGTACTTC
CDR3 protein: CAHGLGGAQSIQYF

CDR3 length: 14
V gene: TRBV18
clone size: many
J gene: TRBJ2-3
D gene: TRBD2
CDR3 DNA: TGTGCCAGCTCCCGGACTAGCGGGAGGGATACGCAGTATTTT
CDR3 protein: CASSRTSGRDTQYF

CDR3 length: 15
V gene: TRBV19
clone size: many
J gene: TRBJ2-3
D gene: TRBD2
CDR3 DNA: TGTGCCAGTTCTCCACTAGCGGGAGATTTAGATACGCAGTATTTT
CDR3 protein: CASSPLAGDLDTQYF

CDR3 length: 18
V gene: TRBV10-3
clone size: many
J gene: TRBJ1-3
D gene: TRBD1
CDR3 DNA: TGTGCCATCAGCATCCCGGGACAGCCCATTGGCTCTGGAAACACCATATATTTT
CDR3 protein: CAISIPGQPIGSGNTIYF

CDR3 length: 12
V gene: TRBV2
clone size: many
J gene: TRBJ1-2
D gene: TRBD1
CDR3 DNA: TGTGCCAGAGACAGGGTGGGCTATGGCTACACCTTC
CDR3 protein: CARDRVGYGYTF

CDR3 length: 13
V gene: TRBV6-1
clone size: many
J gene: TRBJ2-5
D gene: -
CDR3 DNA: TGTGCCAGCAGCCCTGGACAGAAAGAGACCCAGTACTTC
CDR3 protein: CASSPGQKETQYF

CDR3 length: 13
V gene: TRBV7-8
clone size: many
J gene: TRBJ2-5
D gene: -
CDR3 DNA: TGTGCCAGCAGCTTAGCTCAGGAAGAGACCCAGTACTTC
CDR3 protein: CASSLAQEETQYF

CDR3 length: 18
V gene: TRBV19
clone size: many
J gene: TRBJ2-1
D gene: -
CDR3 DNA: TGTGCCAGTACGATGACACCGCTAGCCCCTAGCTCCTACAATGAGCAGTTCTTC
CDR3 protein: CASTMTPLAPSSYNEQFF

CDR3 length: 15
V gene: TRBV9
clone size: many
J gene: TRBJ2-7
D gene: TRBD2
CDR3 DNA: TGTGCCAGCAGCGGGGGAACCGGGACTACCTACGAGCAGTACTTC
CDR3 protein: CASSGGTGTTYEQYF

CDR3 length: 14
V gene: TRBV18
clone size: many
J gene: TRBJ2-3
D gene: -
CDR3 DNA: TGTGCCAGCTCACCACCCTCTGGCACAGATACGCAGTATTTT
CDR3 protein: CASSPPSGTDTQYF

CDR3 length: 14
V gene: TRBV10-2
clone size: many
J gene: TRBJ1-1
D gene: -
CDR3 DNA: TGCGCCAGCAGTGTTTCCGGGTCGGACACTGAAGCTTTCTTT
CDR3 protein: CASSVSGSDTEAFF

CDR3 length: 16
V gene: TRBV21-1
clone size: many
J gene: TRBJ2-2
D gene: -
CDR3 DNA: TGTGCCAGCAGCAGACCGGGACAGGGCAACACCGGGGAGCTGTTTTTT
CDR3 protein: CASSRPGQGNTGELFF

CDR3 length: 17
V gene: TRBV5-1
clone size: many
J gene: TRBJ2-3
D gene: TRBD2
CDR3 DNA: TGCGCCAGCAGATACGACTTAGCGGGGGCGGGAGCAGATACGCAGTATTTT
CDR3 protein: CASRYDLAGAGADTQYF

CDR3 length: 16
V gene: TRBV30
clone size: many
J gene: TRBJ2-5
D gene: TRBD2
CDR3 DNA: TGTGCCTGGAGTAAGGGACTAGCGGGGAACCAAGAGACCCAGTACTTC
CDR3 protein: CAWSKGLAGNQETQYF

CDR3 length: 13
V gene: TRBV11-2
clone size: -
J gene: TRBJ2-7
D gene: -
CDR3 DNA: TGTGCCAGCAGCTCCACCGGCTCCTACGAGCAGTACTTC
CDR3 protein: CASSSTGSYEQYF

CDR3 length: 14
V gene: TRBV27
clone size: many
J gene: TRBJ2-1
D gene: TRBD2
CDR3 DNA: TGTGCCAGCAGGCTAGCGGGCTCCTACAATGAGCAGTTCTTC
CDR3 protein: CASRLAGSYNEQFF

CDR3 length: 11
V gene: TRBV28
clone size: many
J gene: TRBJ1-4
D gene: -
CDR3 DNA: TGTGCCAGCATGAGTAATGAAAAACTGTTTTTT
CDR3 protein: CASMSNEKLFF

CDR3 length: 14
V gene: TRBV28
clone size: many
J gene: TRBJ2-4
D gene: -
CDR3 DNA: TGTGCCAGCAGTTTATATTCAGGGCTTCGGATTCAGTACTTC
CDR3 protein: CASSLYSGLRIQYF

CDR3 length: 21
V gene: TRBV5-1
clone size: many
J gene: TRBJ2-2
D gene: TRBD2
CDR3 DNA: TGCGCCAGCAGCTCCTGGGGCCTAGTTCGAGCGGGAGGGCCGTCGACCGGGGAGCTGTTTTTT
CDR3 protein: CASSSWGLVRAGGPSTGELFF

CDR3 length: 14
V gene: TRBV6-1
clone size: many
J gene: TRBJ2-4
D gene: TRBD1
CDR3 DNA: TGTGCCGTCATCCCGACAGGGGGCGAAAACATTCAGTACTTC
CDR3 protein: CAVIPTGGENIQYF

CDR3 length: 12
V gene: TRBV30
clone size: many
J gene: TRBJ2-1
D gene: -
CDR3 DNA: TGTGCCTGGAGGCCAGGTTACAATGAGCAGTTCTTC
CDR3 protein: CAWRPGYNEQFF

CDR3 length: 14
V gene: TRBV28
clone size: many
J gene: TRBJ2-7
D gene: -
CDR3 DNA: TGTGCCAGCAGTTTATCCGGGGGGCAGGACGAGCAGTACTTC
CDR3 protein: CASSLSGGQDEQYF